One sample yielded the 25 T cell receptor beta chains listed below, sequenced in a study of blood T cell repertoires in COVID-19. Sequencing was performed with immunoSEQ multiplex PCR; in TCRdb, only in-frame clones are kept and a portion is missing. Of some 180,000 clones in the sample, around 82% are singletons; the top ten hold roughly 19%. The sample consisted of peripheral blood. All receptors come from a woman in her seventies who had recovered from COVID-19.

The chain is built from TRBV28 and TRBJ1-1, with D possibly being TRBD1 (6 bases). The germline gives CDR1 MDHEN, CDR2 SYDVKM. V was cut by 10 bases and J by 4 bases, with 16 bases left in between. The CDR3 consists of 13 residues. The chain's CDR3 is CATHRALGTEAFF. The DNA of the CDR3 is TGTGCCACCCACAGGGCTTTAGGCACTGAAGCTTTCTTT.

As regards this clone: The same CDR3 is also encoded by other DNA sequences in this sample. V is TRBV21-1 and J is TRBJ2-2; the table names TRBD2, a call not compared with the DNA. TRBV21-1 is annotated as a pseudogene. The CDR3 consists of 16 residues. DNA for the CDR3: TGTGCCAGCAGCAAAGGGGGAGGGGGTGAGGCCGGGGAGCTGTTTTTT. Translating it yields CASSKGGGGEAGELFF.

The chain has TRBV18 and TRBJ1-3; D gene unclear. The CDR3 has 18 residues. The germline CDR1 and CDR2 sequences are KGHSH and LQKENI. Deletions cut 3 bases from V and 0 bases from J, with 18 bases between. For the CDR3, the DNA is TGTGCCAGCTCACCTCCGCCCGGGCCAGGACTCTCTGGAAACACCATATATTTT. Its translation: CASSPPPGPGLSGNTIYF.

This clone was seen only once. The chain carries TRBV27 and TRBJ2-5; no definite D call. The CDR3 loop spans 13 amino acids. V lost 4 bases, J lost 5 bases, and 11 bases lay in between. Looked up from germline, CDR1 is MNHEY and CDR2 is SMNVEV (reference sequence). The CDR3 protein is CASSSLPRETQYF. DNA of the CDR3: TGTGCCAGCAGTTCCCTACCCCGGGAGACCCAGTACTTC.

This clone was detected a few times. The CDR3 region has the DNA TGTGCCAGCAGCCCTAGAAGTCTACGCACAGATACGCAGTATTTT. Translating it yields CASSPRSLRTDTQYF. This chain connects TRBV13 to TRBJ2-3; D call uncertain. Trimming took off 5 bases at V and 1 base at J, with 13 bases between the two ends. The V gene's germline CDR1 is PRHDT and CDR2 FYEKMQ (reference sequence). The CDR3 runs 15 residues.

This sequence joins TRBV2 and TRBJ2-7; TRBD2 agrees at 13 bases. The J segment lost 0 bases and the V segment lost 6 bases, leaving 2 bases of the junction unmatched. Looked up from germline, CDR1 is SNHLY and CDR2 is FYNNEI. This CDR3 is built from 15 residues. The CDR3, as DNA: TGTGCCAGCAGCCGGACTAGCGGGAGCTCCTACGAGCAGTACTTC. Residues: CASSRTSGSSYEQYF.

The rearrangement joins TRBV19 to TRBJ2-3, with 9 bases aligning to TRBD2. Per germline, CDR1 LNHDA and CDR2 SQIVND (reference sequence). CDR3 length: 14 amino acids. The trim removed 8 bases at V and 6 bases at J, leaving 9 bases unmatched. DNA of the CDR3: TGTGCCAGTGTCCCAGGCGGGGGGGTGGATACGCAGTATTTT. This sequence encodes CASVPGGGVDTQYF.

This chain uses TRBV3-1 (or the pseudogene TRBV3-2) with TRBJ1-1, with D tentatively TRBD1 (6 bases). Germline CDR1 is LGHDT and CDR2 is YNNKEL (reference sequence). V was clipped by 3 bases and J by 2 bases, with 10 bases between them. The length of the CDR3 is 14 residues. The CDR3 DNA sequence: TGTGCCAGCAGCCAGATGGACAGAAACACTGAAGCTTTCTTT. It translates to CASSQMDRNTEAFF.

The gene calls are TRBV5-4 and TRBJ2-5, with D perhaps TRBD2 (5 bases). The ends were cut back, 0 bases at V and 4 bases at J, with 16 bases in the middle. CDR1 is SGHNT and CDR2 is YYREEE in the germline V gene (reference sequence). CDR3 length: 16 residues. CDR3 DNA: TGTGCCAGCAGCTTGGACCCGGGTGGGAGAGGAGAGACCCAGTACTTC. Amino acid sequence: CASSLDPGGRGETQYF.

This sequence joins TRBV7-3 and TRBJ1-4; perhaps TRBD1 as D (5 bases). Trimming shortened V by 5 bases and J by 0 bases, and 22 bases separated the two germline ends. The CDR3 consists of 19 residues. Per germline, CDR1 SGHTA and CDR2 FQGTGA. CDR3 in amino acids: CASSPFGRGAGATNEKLFF. The DNA for the CDR3 is TGTGCCAGCAGCCCCTTCGGGAGGGGAGCAGGCGCAACTAATGAAAAACTGTTTTTT.

This rearrangement joins TRBV27 to TRBJ1-1; perhaps TRBD1 as D (6 bases). Trimming cost V 6 bases and J 1 base, with 9 bases left between them. Germline CDR1 and CDR2: MNHEY and SMNVEV (reference sequence). The CDR3 sequence is 13 residues long. The DNA for the CDR3 is TGTGCCAGCAGCTTGGACAGGAACACTGAAGCTTTCTTT. Protein sequence: CASSLDRNTEAFF.

The rearrangement links TRBV7-3 to TRBJ2-1; no clear D. Germline CDR1 and CDR2: SGHTA and FQGTGA. The CDR3 has 12 residues. Trimming took off 6 bases at V and 5 bases at J, with 8 bases between the two ends. Here the CDR3 reads CASRAEDNEQFF. CDR3 nucleotide sequence: TGTGCCAGCAGGGCCGAGGACAATGAGCAGTTCTTC.

The chain joins TRBV4-2 to TRBJ1-1; 7 nucleotides line up with TRBD1. The junction had 9 bases not matched to a gene; V was cut back by 3 bases and J by 5 bases. Germline V gene data show CDR1 as LGHNA and CDR2 as YNFKEQ. This CDR3 contains 15 residues. Here the CDR3 DNA reads TGTGCCAGCAGCCACCGACAGGGCCCGGGGACTGAAGCTTTCTTT. Amino acids: CASSHRQGPGTEAFF.

The rearrangement joins TRBV28 to TRBJ1-2; 9 bases match TRBD1. CDR1 and CDR2 (germline): MDHEN, SYDVKM. The CDR3 has 15 amino acids. The junction had 7 bases not matched to a gene; V was cut back by 5 bases and J by 3 bases. CDR3 sequence reads: CASSPPGQGYYGYTF. For the CDR3, the DNA is TGTGCCAGCAGTCCCCCGGGACAGGGATACTATGGCTACACCTTC.

This chain joins TRBV19 and TRBJ1-1; 10 bases map to TRBD1. Germline V gene lookup returns CDR1 LNHDA and CDR2 SQIVND (reference sequence). V shed 7 bases, J shed 4 bases, and the junction held 9 bases outside the gene matches. The CDR3 spans 15 residues. In DNA form, the CDR3 reads TGTGCCAGTATCCCCCTTCGGACAGGGGGCACTGAAGCTTTCTTT. Translation: CASIPLRTGGTEAFF.

This chain joins TRBV11-3 and TRBJ2-1, with a possible D match to TRBD2 (6 bases). Trimming left V 5 bases short and J 2 bases short, with 10 bases between. Per the germline V gene, CDR1 is SGHNT and CDR2 is YENEEA. CDR3 length: 14 amino acids. The CDR3 loop reads CASSQGLAYNEQFF. The CDR3 coding sequence is TGTGCCAGCAGCCAGGGACTTGCCTACAATGAGCAGTTCTTC.

The rearrangement joins TRBV9 to TRBJ2-7; D is uncertain. With 4 bases removed from V and 1 base from J, the gap between germline ends came to 12 bases. Germline values: CDR1 SGDLS, CDR2 YYNGEE. The CDR3 is 14 amino acids. The CDR3 reads CASSPQAGSYEQYF. CDR3 nucleotides: TGTGCCAGCAGCCCACAAGCAGGATCCTACGAGCAGTACTTC. Combining the CDR3 with reference TRBV9 and TRBJ2-7 gives the whole variable domain DSGVTQTPKHLITATGQRVTLRCSPRSGDLSVYWYQQSLDQGLQFLIQYYNGEERAKGNILERFSAQQFPDLHSELNLSSLELGDSALYFCASSPQAGSYEQYFGPGTRLTVT.

The chain's CDR3 is CATTGGLAGPAYQETQYF. The CDR3 DNA sequence: TGTGCCACCACGGGGGGGTTAGCGGGGCCCGCGTACCAAGAGACCCAGTACTTC. This chain joins TRBV14 and TRBJ2-5; 8 nucleotides line up with TRBD2. This CDR3 is 18 amino acids long. CDR1 is SGHDN, CDR2 FVKESK, per germline. V was clipped by 10 bases and J by 0 bases; unmatched bases: 19.

This sequence joins TRBV12-3 or TRBV12-4 and TRBJ2-7; 7 nucleotides line up with TRBD1. Trimming at V came to 3 bases and at J to 4 bases, leaving 3 bases not matched to a gene. The CDR3 consists of 13 residues. The CDR3 here is CASSFLRGYEQYF. For the CDR3, the DNA is TGTGCCAGCAGTTTTCTCAGGGGGTACGAGCAGTACTTC.

The V call is TRBV7-2, the J call TRBJ2-3, with D maybe TRBD2 (6 bases). Germline V gene lookup returns CDR1 SGHTA and CDR2 FQGNSA. V gave up 8 bases and J gave up 2 bases, with 14 bases separating them. The CDR3 totals 14 residues. The CDR3 reads CASRAGLATDTQYF. CDR3 DNA: TGTGCCAGCCGTGCGGGGCTAGCCACAGATACGCAGTATTTT.

The chain carries TRBV2 and TRBJ1-4, with D unclear. Germline V gene sequence: CDR1 SNHLY, CDR2 FYNNEI. This CDR3 has 14 residues. The ends were cut back, 3 bases at V and 5 bases at J, with 10 bases in the middle. The DNA for the CDR3 is TGTGCCAGCAGTGAGGAGGGTCTAAATGAAAAACTGTTTTTT. This codes for CASSEEGLNEKLFF.

V usage is TRBV5-4 and J usage is TRBJ2-7, with TRBD1 as a possible D gene (6 bases). From germline, CDR1 is SGHNT and CDR2 YYREEE (reference sequence). Deletions cut 6 bases from V and 2 bases from J, with 21 bases between. This CDR3 is built from 16 residues. The CDR3 DNA reads as TGTGCCAGCACCTCTCTGACAGGCGGCCCGGCCTACGAGCAGTACTTC. Amino acid sequence: CASTSLTGGPAYEQYF.

This clone was found once. CDR3 amino acids: CASSRGGVTDTQYF. DNA for the CDR3: TGTGCCAGCAGCCGGGGAGGGGTCACAGATACGCAGTATTTT. The rearrangement links TRBV5-6 to TRBJ2-3, with 7 bases that match TRBD2. CDR1 SGHDT and CDR2 YYEEEE come from the germline V gene. Trimming removed 4 bases from V and 2 bases from J; junction bases left unmatched: 4. The CDR3 sequence is 14 residues long. Filled out from reference TRBV5-6 and TRBJ2-3, the complete variable domain reads DAGVTQSPTHLIKTRGQQVTLRCSPKSGHDTVSWYQQALGQGPQFIFQYYEEEERQRGNFPDRFSGHQFPNYSSELNVNALLLGDSALYLCASSRGGVTDTQYFGPGTRLTVL.

This clone was picked up one time. The sample has other DNA sequences that encode this CDR3 too. The chain couples TRBV18 to TRBJ1-1; TRBD1 might be the D (5 bases). The CDR3 is made up of 14 amino acids. The V end lost 5 bases, the J end lost 1 base, and 11 bases lay between the germline ends. Germline CDR1 reads KGHSH; CDR2 reads LQKENI. CDR3 protein: CASSGQGGNTEAFF. Here the CDR3 DNA reads TGTGCCAGCTCAGGGCAGGGAGGGAACACTGAAGCTTTCTTT.

The V gene is TRBV7-9, the J gene TRBJ2-1; 7 bases line up with TRBD1. V lost 5 bases to trimming and J lost 2 bases; unmatched junction nucleotides: 12. The CDR3 length is 17 residues. Germline assignment: CDR1 SEHNR and CDR2 FQNEAQ (reference sequence). The CDR3 spells CASSPRQGPGPYNEQFF. Here the CDR3 DNA reads TGTGCCAGCAGCCCCCGACAGGGACCGGGCCCCTACAATGAGCAGTTCTTC.